The next 26 T cell receptor beta chains were all read from a single sample in a study of neurological immune-mediated disorders. TCRdb reprocessed the 5' RACE reads via MiXCR and lists one record per CDR3 protein. The sample includes 26,000 or so distinct CDR3 sequences, 5% to 7.5% of them seen just once. Sequencing was done on a sample of PBMCs. The receptors come from a woman aged 45-65 years in good health.

This clonotype was detected ten times or more. The rearrangement joins TRBV20-1 to TRBJ1-1; 8 bases map to TRBD1. The V gene end was trimmed by 1 base and the J gene end by 0 bases; junction bases not matched to a gene: 7. Germline lookup yields CDR1 DFQATT and CDR2 SNEGSKA (reference sequence). This CDR3 has 16 residues. The CDR3, as DNA: TGCAGTGCTAGAGGGCAGGGGGCGCGGGTGAACACTGAAGCTTTCTTT. The encoded protein is CSARGQGARVNTEAFF.

Many counts were recorded for this clonotype. The chain uses TRBV4-1 and TRBJ2-1; tentatively, D is TRBD1 (6 bases). V lost 8 bases and J lost 15, with 20 bases in between. The germline gives CDR1 MGHRA, CDR2 YSYEKL. The CDR3 is made up of 12 amino acids. The CDR3 is CASDQLQGPVFF. CDR3 nucleotide sequence: TGCGCCAGCGATCAACTACAGGGACCTGTGTTCTTC.

This clonotype has ten or more counts. The chain is built from TRBV5-1 and TRBJ2-7; 10 nucleotides line up with TRBD2. The V gene end was trimmed by 2 bases and the J gene end by 2 bases; junction bases not matched to a gene: 1. Germline V lookup: CDR1 SGHRS, CDR2 YFSETQ. This CDR3 region has 14 residues. The CDR3 region is CASSLAGGTYEQYF. CDR3 nucleotides: TGCGCCAGCAGCTTAGCGGGGGGGACCTACGAGCAGTACTTC. The variable domain in full, completed from reference TRBV5-1 and TRBJ2-7, reads KAGVTQTPRYLIKTRGQQVTLSCSPISGHRSVSWYQQTPGQGLQFLFEYFSETQRNKGNFPGRFSGRQFSNSRSEMNVSTLELGDSALYLCASSLAGGTYEQYFGPGTRLTVT.

This clonotype was recorded at least ten times. This sequence joins TRBV5-1 and TRBJ2-1; no reliable D call. V lost 1 base, J lost 10 bases, and 6 bases lay in between. The germline V gene has CDR1 SGHRS and CDR2 YFSETQ. This CDR3 contains 11 residues. Here the CDR3 DNA reads TGCGCCAGCAGCTTGAGGCGGGAGCAGTTCTTC. Amino acids: CASSLRREQFF.

There are many counts of this clonotype. The rearrangement joins TRBV20-1 to TRBJ2-2; possible D gene TRBD1, 6 bases. This CDR3 has 16 residues. CDR1 and CDR2 from the germline V gene are DFQATT and SNEGSKA (reference sequence). Trimming removed 2 bases at V and 2 bases at J, with 15 bases between. The CDR3 nucleotides read TGCAGTGCTAGACCGGACCCACAGGGAAACACCGGGGAGCTGTTTTTT. Translation gives CSARPDPQGNTGELFF.

In its sample, this clonotype was seen many times. CDR3 region: CASSLLGYNEQFF. As DNA, the CDR3 is TGTGCCAGCAGCTTGCTAGGTTACAATGAGCAGTTCTTC. The chain has TRBV7-9 and TRBJ2-1, with D uncertain. Trimming cost V 3 bases and J 4 bases, with 7 bases left between them. Germline CDR1 SEHNR, CDR2 FQNEAQ (reference sequence). This CDR3 comprises 13 residues. Complete variable domain (other parts from reference TRBV7-9 and TRBJ2-1): DTGVSQNPRHKITKRGQNVTFRCDPISEHNRLYWYRQTLGQGPEFLTYFQNEAQLEKSRLLSDRFSAERPKGSFSTLEIQRTEQGDSAMYLCASSLLGYNEQFFGPGTRLTVL.

The table lists this clonotype with many counts. The chain recombines TRBV18 with TRBJ2-7; no definite D call. The CDR3 covers 16 residues. V dropped 5 bases and J dropped 5 bases, with 22 bases sitting between them. Germline CDR1 and CDR2: KGHSH and LQKENI. In DNA, the CDR3 is TGTGCCAGCTCAGGCAATAAGGTGTTGCTCGGAGACGAGCAGTACTTC. It yields the protein CASSGNKVLLGDEQYF.

This clonotype came up many times. The V call is TRBV3-1, the J call TRBJ1-5; D is unresolved. Germline CDR1 is LGHDT and CDR2 is YNNKEL (reference sequence). This CDR3 contains 13 residues. Trimming removed 4 bases at V and 1 base at J, with 5 bases between. CDR3 sequence (DNA): TGTGCCAGCAGCCCACGGAGCAATCAGCCCCAGCATTTT. Translating gives CASSPRSNQPQHF.

At least ten counts were recorded for this clonotype. This chain uses TRBV24-1 with TRBJ2-7; the D gene is possibly TRBD1 (5 bases). From germline, CDR1 is KGHDR and CDR2 SFDVKD. This CDR3 has 16 residues. Trimming stripped 4 bases from V and 4 bases from J, with 19 bases between. In nucleotides, the CDR3 is TGTGCCACCAGTGAACCCCAACGGACAACCGCGTACGAGCAGTACTTC. Its translation: CATSEPQRTTAYEQYF.

There are many counts of this clonotype. The gene calls are TRBV11-2 and TRBJ2-7, with TRBD1 matching 8 bases. The germline V gene encodes CDR1 SGHAT and CDR2 FQNNGV. The CDR3 has 15 amino acids. The junction had 7 bases not matched to a gene; V was cut back by 5 bases and J by 1 base. The CDR3 coding sequence is TGTGCCAGCAGCCTCGACAGGGGTGCGTCCTACGAGCAGTACTTC. This translates into CASSLDRGASYEQYF.

This clonotype was detected ten times or more. This rearrangement joins TRBV2 to TRBJ1-2; D may be TRBD1 (6 bases). The germline CDR1 and CDR2 sequences are SNHLY and FYNNEI. This CDR3 contains 14 residues. V gave up 11 bases and J gave up 4 bases, with 20 bases separating them. This chain's CDR3 is CAAGFNRVGYGYTF. Written as DNA, the CDR3 is TGTGCCGCAGGTTTTAACAGGGTGGGCTATGGCTACACCTTC.

This clonotype appeared many times. The chain employs TRBV29-1 and TRBJ1-5; no firm D call. The CDR3 totals 13 residues. Trimming took off 4 bases at V and 0 bases at J, with 7 bases between the two ends. CDR1 SQVTM and CDR2 ANQGSEA come from the germline V gene. The CDR3 nucleotides are TGCAGCGTTGTGACGGTTAGCAATCAGCCCCAGCATTTT. It yields the protein CSVVTVSNQPQHF.

This clonotype was recorded at least ten times. The CDR3 sequence is CASSSQERQPQHF. In nucleotides, the CDR3 is TGTGCCAGCAGTTCCCAAGAAAGGCAGCCCCAGCATTTT. The rearrangement uses TRBV6-6 and TRBJ1-5; D is unresolved. This CDR3 is 13 amino acids long. Germline CDR1 is MNHNY and CDR2 is SVGAGI (reference sequence). V was shortened by 4 bases and J by 7 bases, with 11 bases between the two germline ends.

This clonotype was seen many times. The chain carries TRBV29-1 and TRBJ2-7; 7 bases match TRBD2. CDR3 length: 13 amino acids. The germline V gene has CDR1 SQVTM and CDR2 ANQGSEA. V gave up 5 bases and J gave up 7 bases; unmatched junction bases: 11. CDR3 protein: CSVSRTSGQEQYF. The DNA of the CDR3 is TGCAGCGTTAGCCGGACTAGTGGGCAGGAGCAGTACTTC.

Ten or more counts support this clonotype. The gene calls are TRBV6-5 and TRBJ2-2, with a weak D call TRBD1 (6 bases). The V end was cut by 6 bases, the J end by 2 bases, with 16 bases between. CDR3 length equals 16 residues. Per germline, CDR1 MNHEY and CDR2 SVGAGI. The CDR3 DNA follows: TGTGCCAGCAGCCGCCCCCAGGGGCCAAACACCGGGGAGCTGTTTTTT. Translated, it gives CASSRPQGPNTGELFF.

This clonotype was seen many times. The chain couples TRBV5-1 to TRBJ2-3; TRBD1 agrees at 9 bases. Per germline, CDR1 SGHRS and CDR2 YFSETQ. The CDR3 spans 15 residues. J gave up 2 bases and V 2 bases, and 3 bases lay outside the gene matches. CDR3 in amino acids: CASSFGQGFTDTQYF. The CDR3 coding sequence is TGCGCCAGCAGCTTCGGACAGGGGTTCACAGATACGCAGTATTTT. The full variable domain, rest sourced from reference TRBV5-1 and TRBJ2-3, is KAGVTQTPRYLIKTRGQQVTLSCSPISGHRSVSWYQQTPGQGLQFLFEYFSETQRNKGNFPGRFSGRQFSNSRSEMNVSTLELGDSALYLCASSFGQGFTDTQYFGPGTRLTVL.

This clonotype was seen many times. The chain recombines TRBV7-2 with TRBJ2-7; 8 positions match TRBD1. Germline CDR1 reads SGHTA; CDR2 reads FQGNSA. The CDR3 has 14 amino acids. The junction had 9 bases not matched to a gene; V was cut back by 5 bases and J by 6 bases. CDR3 sequence (DNA): TGTGCCAGCAGCGCCGGGACAGGACTGTCCGAGCAGTACTTC. It yields the protein CASSAGTGLSEQYF.

This clonotype was recorded many times. The chain combines TRBV6-4 with TRBJ1-6; no definite D call. CDR1 and CDR2 from the germline V gene are MRHNA and SNTAGT. V was cut by 4 bases and J by 7 bases, with 8 bases left in between. The CDR3 totals 13 residues. CDR3 sequence: CASSAGENSPLHF. The CDR3 bases are TGTGCCAGCAGTGCTGGGGAAAATTCACCCCTCCACTTT.

This clonotype was found many times. The chain recombines TRBV12-3 or TRBV12-4 with TRBJ1-1, with D uncertain. The CDR3 loop spans 14 amino acids. The germline V and J ends were trimmed by 5 bases and 1 base, with 11 bases remaining between them. The CDR3 loop reads CASSDPPRNTEAFF. The CDR3 DNA reads TGTGCCAGCAGTGACCCGCCGCGGAACACTGAAGCTTTCTTT.

This clonotype was observed at least ten times. The chain employs TRBV5-1 and TRBJ2-2; unclear D gene. This CDR3 spans 12 amino acids. Trimming stripped 6 bases from V and 6 bases from J, with 9 bases between. Germline V gene data show CDR1 as SGHRS and CDR2 as YFSETQ. The CDR3 region is CASTQEPGELFF. DNA for the CDR3: TGCGCCAGCACGCAGGAACCCGGGGAGCTGTTTTTT.

This clonotype was seen at least ten times. The chain has TRBV29-1 and TRBJ2-7; 8 nucleotides match TRBD1. This CDR3 has 16 amino acids. V shed 5 bases, J shed 3 bases, and the junction held 15 bases outside the gene matches. From germline, CDR1 is SQVTM and CDR2 ANQGSEA. The CDR3 DNA reads as TGCAGCGTTCGAGGCGGTCCCGGGACAGGAAACTACGAGCAGTACTTC. Protein sequence: CSVRGGPGTGNYEQYF.

This clonotype occurred many times. The chain carries TRBV9 and TRBJ2-2, with TRBD1 identical over 9 bases. The CDR3 extends over 15 amino acids. The trim removed 4 bases at V and 4 bases at J, leaving 5 bases unmatched. Germline V lookup: CDR1 SGDLS, CDR2 YYNGEE. In nucleotides, the CDR3 is TGTGCCAGCAGCTACGGGACAGGGCGCACCGGGGAGCTGTTTTTT. Encoded protein: CASSYGTGRTGELFF.

This clonotype appeared a few times. The chain uses TRBV29-1 and TRBJ2-1; D gene uncertain. This CDR3 region has 10 residues. In germline, CDR1 is SQVTM, CDR2 ANQGSEA. The germline V and J ends were trimmed by 8 bases and 7 bases, with 9 bases remaining between them. The CDR3 region is CSTRVNEQFF. CDR3 coding DNA: TGCAGCACCCGGGTAAATGAGCAGTTCTTC.

This clonotype was recorded at least ten times. This chain uses TRBV20-1 with TRBJ1-1, with a weak D call TRBD1 (6 bases). The germline V gene encodes CDR1 DFQATT and CDR2 SNEGSKA (reference sequence). The CDR3 runs 15 residues. The germline V and J ends were trimmed by 5 bases and 4 bases, with 20 bases remaining between them. CDR3 protein: CSAPPLQGSSTEAFF. DNA for the CDR3: TGCAGTGCTCCCCCTTTACAGGGCAGTTCCACTGAAGCTTTCTTT.

There are many counts of this clonotype. V usage is TRBV5-1 and J usage is TRBJ2-4; 12 bases match TRBD1. The J segment lost 9 bases and the V segment lost 5 bases, leaving 12 bases of the junction unmatched. Germline V CDR1 and CDR2: SGHRS, YFSETQ. The CDR3 runs 16 residues. CDR3 nucleotide sequence: TGCGCCAGCAGACAGGGACAGGGGGCAAAGTTTGGCATTCAGTACTTC. This codes for CASRQGQGAKFGIQYF.

Ten or more counts support this clonotype. The rearrangement uses TRBV5-1 and TRBJ1-2, with TRBD1 matching over 8 bases. This CDR3 is 13 amino acids long. V trimming: 6 bases; J trimming: 12 bases; junction bases outside the gene matches: 13. CDR1 SGHRS and CDR2 YFSETQ come from the germline V gene. DNA for the CDR3: TGCGCCAGCAAACAGGGGACAGGCCTCAAGGACACCTTC. Translation gives CASKQGTGLKDTF.